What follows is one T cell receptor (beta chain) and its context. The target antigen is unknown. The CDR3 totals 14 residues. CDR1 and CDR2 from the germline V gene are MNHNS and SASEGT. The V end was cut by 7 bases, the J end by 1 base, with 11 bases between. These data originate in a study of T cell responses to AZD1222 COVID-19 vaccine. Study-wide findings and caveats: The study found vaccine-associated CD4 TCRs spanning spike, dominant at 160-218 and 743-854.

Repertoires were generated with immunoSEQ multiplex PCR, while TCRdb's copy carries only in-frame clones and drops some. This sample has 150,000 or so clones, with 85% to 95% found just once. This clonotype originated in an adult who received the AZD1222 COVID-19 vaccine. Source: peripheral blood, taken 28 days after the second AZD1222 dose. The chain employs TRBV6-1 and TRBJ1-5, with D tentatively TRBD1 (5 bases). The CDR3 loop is CASTLDRSNQPQHF. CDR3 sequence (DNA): TGTGCCAGCACCCTTGACAGAAGCAATCAGCCCCAGCATTTT.